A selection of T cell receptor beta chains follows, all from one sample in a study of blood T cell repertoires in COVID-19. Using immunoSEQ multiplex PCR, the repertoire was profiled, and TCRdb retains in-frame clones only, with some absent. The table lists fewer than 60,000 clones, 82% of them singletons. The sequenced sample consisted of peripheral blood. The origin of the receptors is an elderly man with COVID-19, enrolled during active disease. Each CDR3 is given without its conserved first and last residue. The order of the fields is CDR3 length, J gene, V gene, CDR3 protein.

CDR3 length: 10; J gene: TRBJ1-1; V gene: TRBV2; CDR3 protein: ASKVRYTEAF
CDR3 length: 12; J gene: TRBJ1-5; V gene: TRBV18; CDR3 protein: ASSPNTGDQPQH
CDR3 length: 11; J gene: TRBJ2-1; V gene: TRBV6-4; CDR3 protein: ASSLDRGDEQF
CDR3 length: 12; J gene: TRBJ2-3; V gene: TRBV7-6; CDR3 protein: ASSGTSIADTQY
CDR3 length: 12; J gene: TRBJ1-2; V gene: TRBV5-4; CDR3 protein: ASSRGTATWGYT
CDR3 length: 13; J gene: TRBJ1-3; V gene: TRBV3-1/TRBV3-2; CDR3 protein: ASSPQEGTGNTIY
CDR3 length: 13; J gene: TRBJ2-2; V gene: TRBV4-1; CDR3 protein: ASSPAGANTGELF
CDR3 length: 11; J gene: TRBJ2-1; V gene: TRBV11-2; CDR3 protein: ASSDGVDNEQF
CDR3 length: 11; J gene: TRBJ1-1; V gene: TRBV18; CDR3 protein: ASSPSGYTEAF
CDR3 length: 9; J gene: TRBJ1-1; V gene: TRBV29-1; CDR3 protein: RAGGSTEAF
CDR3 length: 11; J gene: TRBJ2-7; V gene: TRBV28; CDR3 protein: ASSLPESYEQY
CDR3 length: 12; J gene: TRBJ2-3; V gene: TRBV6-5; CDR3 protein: ASRAVQRGGTQY
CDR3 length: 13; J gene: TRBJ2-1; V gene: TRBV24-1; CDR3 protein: ATESGDRGVNEQF
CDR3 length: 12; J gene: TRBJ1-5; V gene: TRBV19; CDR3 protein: ASSPDRGDQPQH
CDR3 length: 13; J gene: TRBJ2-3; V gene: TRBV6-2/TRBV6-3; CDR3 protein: ASSYSASSTDTQY
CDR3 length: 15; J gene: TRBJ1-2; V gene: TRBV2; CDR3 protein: ASSRPGQGQGSRGYT
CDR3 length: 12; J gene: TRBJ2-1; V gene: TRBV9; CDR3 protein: ASSFMDRVNEQF
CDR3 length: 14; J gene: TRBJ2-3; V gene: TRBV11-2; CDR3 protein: ASSPLVQRGADTQY
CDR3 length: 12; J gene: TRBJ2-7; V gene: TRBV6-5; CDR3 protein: ASRGDRSSYEQY
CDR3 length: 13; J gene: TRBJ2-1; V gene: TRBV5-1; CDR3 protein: ASSLGGSGYNEQF
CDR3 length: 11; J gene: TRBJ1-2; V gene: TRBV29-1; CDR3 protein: SVNLQGGYGYT
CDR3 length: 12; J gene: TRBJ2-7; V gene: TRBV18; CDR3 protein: ASSPETSGNEQY
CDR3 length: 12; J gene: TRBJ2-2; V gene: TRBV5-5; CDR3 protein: ASRFAANTGELF
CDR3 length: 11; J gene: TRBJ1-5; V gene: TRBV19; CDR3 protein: ASSMGRDQPQH
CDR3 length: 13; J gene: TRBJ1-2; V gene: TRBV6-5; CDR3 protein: ASSSRSAVTEGYT
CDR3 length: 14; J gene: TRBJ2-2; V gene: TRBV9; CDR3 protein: ASSVTTGLNTGELF
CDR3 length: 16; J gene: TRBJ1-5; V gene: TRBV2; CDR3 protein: ASSLSGQGAWGNQPQH